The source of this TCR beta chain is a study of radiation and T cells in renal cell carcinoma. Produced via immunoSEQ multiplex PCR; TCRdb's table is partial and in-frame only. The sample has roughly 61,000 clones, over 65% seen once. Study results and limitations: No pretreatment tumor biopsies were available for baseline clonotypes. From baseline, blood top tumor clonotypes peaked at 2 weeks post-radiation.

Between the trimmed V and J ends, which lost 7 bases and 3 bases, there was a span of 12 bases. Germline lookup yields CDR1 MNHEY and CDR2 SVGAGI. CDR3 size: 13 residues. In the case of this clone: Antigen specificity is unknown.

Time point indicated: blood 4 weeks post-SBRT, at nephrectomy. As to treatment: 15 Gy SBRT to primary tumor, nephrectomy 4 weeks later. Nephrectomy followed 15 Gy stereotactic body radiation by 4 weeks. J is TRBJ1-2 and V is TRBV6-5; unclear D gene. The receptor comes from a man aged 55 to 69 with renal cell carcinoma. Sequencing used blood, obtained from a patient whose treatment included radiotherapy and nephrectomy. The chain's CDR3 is CASKYAHHYGYTF. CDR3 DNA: TGTGCCAGCAAATACGCCCACCACTATGGCTACACCTTC.